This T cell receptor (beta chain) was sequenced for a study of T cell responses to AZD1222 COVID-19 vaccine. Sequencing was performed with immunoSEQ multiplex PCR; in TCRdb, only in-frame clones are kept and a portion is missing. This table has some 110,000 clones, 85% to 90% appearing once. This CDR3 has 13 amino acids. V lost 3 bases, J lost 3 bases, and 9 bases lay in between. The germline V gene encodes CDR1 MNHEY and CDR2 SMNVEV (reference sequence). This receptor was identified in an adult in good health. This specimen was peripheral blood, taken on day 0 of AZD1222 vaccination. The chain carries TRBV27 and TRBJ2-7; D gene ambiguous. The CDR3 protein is CASSFDLGYEQYF. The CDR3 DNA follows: TGTGCCAGCAGTTTCGACTTAGGCTACGAGCAGTACTTC.